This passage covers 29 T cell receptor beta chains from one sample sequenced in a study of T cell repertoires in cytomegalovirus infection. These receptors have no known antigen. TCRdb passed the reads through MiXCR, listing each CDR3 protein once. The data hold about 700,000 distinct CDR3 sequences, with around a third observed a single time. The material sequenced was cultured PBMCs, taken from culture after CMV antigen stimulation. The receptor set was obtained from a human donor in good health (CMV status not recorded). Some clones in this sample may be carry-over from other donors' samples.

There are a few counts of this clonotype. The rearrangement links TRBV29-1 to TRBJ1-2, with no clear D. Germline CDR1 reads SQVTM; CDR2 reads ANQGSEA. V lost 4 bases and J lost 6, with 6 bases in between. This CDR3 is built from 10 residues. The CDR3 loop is CSVVGDGYTF. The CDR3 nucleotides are TGCAGCGTTGTCGGGGATGGCTACACCTTC.

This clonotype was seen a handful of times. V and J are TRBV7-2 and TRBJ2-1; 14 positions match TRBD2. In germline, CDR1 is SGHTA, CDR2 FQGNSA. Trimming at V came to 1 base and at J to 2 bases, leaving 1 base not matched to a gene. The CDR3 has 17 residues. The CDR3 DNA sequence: TGTGCCAGCAGCTTAGGGGGACTAGCGGGGGCCTACAATGAGCAGTTCTTC. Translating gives CASSLGGLAGAYNEQFF.

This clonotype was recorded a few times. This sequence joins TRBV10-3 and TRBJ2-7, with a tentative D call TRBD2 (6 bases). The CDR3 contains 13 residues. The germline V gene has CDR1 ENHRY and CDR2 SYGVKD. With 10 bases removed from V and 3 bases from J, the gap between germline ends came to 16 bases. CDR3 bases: TGTGCCACCACGGGCGGGATCAACTACGAGCAGTACTTC. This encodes CATTGGINYEQYF.

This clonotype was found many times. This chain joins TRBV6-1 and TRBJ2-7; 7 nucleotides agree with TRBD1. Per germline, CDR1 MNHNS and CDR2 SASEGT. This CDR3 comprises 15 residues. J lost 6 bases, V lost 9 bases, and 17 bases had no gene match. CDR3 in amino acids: CASERTGQMNGEQYF. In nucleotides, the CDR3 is TGTGCCAGTGAGCGAACGGGACAGATGAACGGCGAGCAGTACTTC.

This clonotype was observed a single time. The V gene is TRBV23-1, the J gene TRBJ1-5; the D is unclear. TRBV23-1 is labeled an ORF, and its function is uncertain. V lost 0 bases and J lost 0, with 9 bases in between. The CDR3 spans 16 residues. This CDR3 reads CASSQSAWDSNQPQHF. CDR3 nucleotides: TGCGCCAGCAGTCAATCGGCCTGGGATAGCAATCAGCCCCAGCATTTT.

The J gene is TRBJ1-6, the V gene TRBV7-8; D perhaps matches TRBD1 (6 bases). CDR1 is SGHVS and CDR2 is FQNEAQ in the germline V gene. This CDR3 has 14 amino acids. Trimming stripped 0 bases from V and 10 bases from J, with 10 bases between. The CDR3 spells CASSLATGGSPLHF. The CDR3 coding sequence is TGTGCCAGCAGCTTAGCGACAGGAGGGTCACCCCTCCACTTT.

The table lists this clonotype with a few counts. Here the CDR3 DNA reads TGTGCCAGCAGGGGGATCTCCTACGAGCAGTACTTC. It encodes CASRGISYEQYF. This chain joins TRBV7-2 and TRBJ2-7, with D hard to call. Germline V lookup: CDR1 SGHTA, CDR2 FQGNSA. The CDR3 loop spans 12 amino acids. Trimming stripped 6 bases from V and 0 bases from J, with 6 bases between.

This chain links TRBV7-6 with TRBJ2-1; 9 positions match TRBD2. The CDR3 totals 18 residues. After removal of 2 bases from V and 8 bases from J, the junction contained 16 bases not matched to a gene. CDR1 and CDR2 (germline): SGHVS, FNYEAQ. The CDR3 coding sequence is TGTGCCAGCAGCTTATTCAACCCCGGGGTAGCGGGAGACCATGAGCAGTTCTTC. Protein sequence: CASSLFNPGVAGDHEQFF.

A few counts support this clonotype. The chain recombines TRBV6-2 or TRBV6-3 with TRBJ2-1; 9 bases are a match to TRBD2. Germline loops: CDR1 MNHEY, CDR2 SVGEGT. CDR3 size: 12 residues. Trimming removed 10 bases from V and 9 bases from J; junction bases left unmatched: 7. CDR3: CATAGGPGEQFF. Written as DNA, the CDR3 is TGTGCCACTGCGGGAGGGCCGGGTGAGCAGTTCTTC.

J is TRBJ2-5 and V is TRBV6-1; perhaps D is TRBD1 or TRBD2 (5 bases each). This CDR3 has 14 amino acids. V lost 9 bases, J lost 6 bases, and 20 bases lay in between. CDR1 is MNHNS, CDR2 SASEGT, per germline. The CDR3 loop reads CASLRGPSQKTQYF. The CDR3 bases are TGTGCCAGTTTACGGGGACCCTCTCAGAAGACCCAGTACTTC.

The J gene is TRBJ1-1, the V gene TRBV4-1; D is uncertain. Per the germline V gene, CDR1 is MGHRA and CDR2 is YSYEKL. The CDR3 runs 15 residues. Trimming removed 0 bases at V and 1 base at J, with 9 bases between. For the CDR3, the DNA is TGCGCCAGCAGCCAAGATACGAGCAAGAACACTGAAGCTTTCTTT. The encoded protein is CASSQDTSKNTEAFF.

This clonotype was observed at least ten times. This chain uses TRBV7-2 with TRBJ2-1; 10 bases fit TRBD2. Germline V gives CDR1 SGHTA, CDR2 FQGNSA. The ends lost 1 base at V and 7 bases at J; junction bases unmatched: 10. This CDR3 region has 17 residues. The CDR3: CASSLGSGRAGGNEQFF. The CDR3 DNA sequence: TGTGCCAGCAGCTTAGGGAGCGGGAGGGCCGGAGGAAATGAGCAGTTCTTC.

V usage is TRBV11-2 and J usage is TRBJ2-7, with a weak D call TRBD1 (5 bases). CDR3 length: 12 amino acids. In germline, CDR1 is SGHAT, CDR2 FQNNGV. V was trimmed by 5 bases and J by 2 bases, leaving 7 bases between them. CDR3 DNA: TGTGCCAGCAGCGGGGCCCCCTACGAGCAGTACTTC. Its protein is CASSGAPYEQYF.

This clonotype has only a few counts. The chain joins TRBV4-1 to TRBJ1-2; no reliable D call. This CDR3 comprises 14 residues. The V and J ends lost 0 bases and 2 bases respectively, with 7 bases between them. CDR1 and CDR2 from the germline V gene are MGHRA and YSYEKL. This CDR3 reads CASSQDFENYGYTF. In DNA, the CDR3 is TGCGCCAGCAGCCAAGATTTCGAAAACTATGGCTACACCTTC.

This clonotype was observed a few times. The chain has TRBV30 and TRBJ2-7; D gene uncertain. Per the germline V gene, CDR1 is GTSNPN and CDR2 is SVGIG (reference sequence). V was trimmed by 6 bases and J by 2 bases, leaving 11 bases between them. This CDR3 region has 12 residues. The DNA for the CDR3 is TGTGCCTGTGCGGACGGAACCTACGAGCAGTACTTC. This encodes CACADGTYEQYF. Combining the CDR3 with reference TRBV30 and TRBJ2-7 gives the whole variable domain SQTIHQWPATLVQPVGSPLSLECTVEGTSNPNLYWYRQAAGRGLQLLFYSVGIGQISSEVPQNLSASRPQDRQFILSSKKLLLSDSGFYLCACADGTYEQYFGPGTRLTVT.

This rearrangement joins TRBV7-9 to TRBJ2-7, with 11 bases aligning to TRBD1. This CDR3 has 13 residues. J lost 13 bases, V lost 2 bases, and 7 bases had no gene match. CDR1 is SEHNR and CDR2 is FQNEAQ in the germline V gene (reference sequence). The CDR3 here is CASSLSGDRGNYF. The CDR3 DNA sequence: TGTGCCAGCAGCTTATCCGGGGACAGGGGGAACTACTTC.

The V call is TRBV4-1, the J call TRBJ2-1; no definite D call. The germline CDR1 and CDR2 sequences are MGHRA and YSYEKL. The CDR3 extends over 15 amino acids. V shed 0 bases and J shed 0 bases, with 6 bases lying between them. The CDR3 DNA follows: TGCGCCAGCAGCCAAGAGTTCGGCTCCTACAATGAGCAGTTCTTC. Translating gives CASSQEFGSYNEQFF.

As DNA, the CDR3 is TGTGCCAGCAGCTCACTAGCGGGGGGGCTGAACGAGCAGTACTTC. Translating gives CASSSLAGGLNEQYF. The chain uses TRBV7-8 and TRBJ2-7, with 13 nucleotides matching TRBD2. This CDR3 has 15 amino acids. Per germline, CDR1 SGHVS and CDR2 FQNEAQ. Germline trimming cut 4 bases from V and 5 bases from J; bases unmatched to any gene: 5.

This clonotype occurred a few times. The CDR3: CASSPIRQSNGYTF. Written as DNA, the CDR3 is TGTGCCAGCAGCCCCATCCGACAGTCCAATGGCTACACCTTC. J is TRBJ1-2 and V is TRBV7-2, with TRBD1 as a possible D gene (5 bases). V lost 5 bases and J 6 bases, leaving 16 bases between the germline ends. Germline V gene sequence: CDR1 SGHTA, CDR2 FQGNSA. This CDR3 has 14 amino acids.

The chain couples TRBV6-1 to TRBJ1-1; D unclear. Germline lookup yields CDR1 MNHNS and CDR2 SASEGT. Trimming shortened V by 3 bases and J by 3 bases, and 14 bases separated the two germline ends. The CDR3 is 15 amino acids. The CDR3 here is CASSEDRAGYTEAFF. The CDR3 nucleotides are TGTGCCAGCAGTGAGGATAGAGCAGGTTACACTGAAGCTTTCTTT.

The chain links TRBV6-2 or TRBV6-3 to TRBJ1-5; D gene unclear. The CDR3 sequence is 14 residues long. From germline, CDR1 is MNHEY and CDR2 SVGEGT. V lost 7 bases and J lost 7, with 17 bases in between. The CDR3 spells CASTPVGLYQPQHF. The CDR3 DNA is TGTGCCAGCACCCCCGTGGGGTTGTACCAGCCCCAGCATTTT.

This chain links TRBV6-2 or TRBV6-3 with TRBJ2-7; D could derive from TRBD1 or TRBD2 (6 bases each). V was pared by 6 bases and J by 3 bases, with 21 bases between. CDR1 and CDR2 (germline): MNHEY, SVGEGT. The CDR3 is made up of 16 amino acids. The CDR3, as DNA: TGTGCCAGCAGCCTATTATCTCGGGGGCCGTACTACGAGCAGTACTTC. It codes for CASSLLSRGPYYEQYF.

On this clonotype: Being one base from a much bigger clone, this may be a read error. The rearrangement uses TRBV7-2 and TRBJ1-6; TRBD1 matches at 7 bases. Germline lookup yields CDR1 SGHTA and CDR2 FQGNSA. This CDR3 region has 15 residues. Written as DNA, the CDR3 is TGTGTCAGCAGCTCTCAGGGGGGGAATAATTCACCCCTCCACTTT. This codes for CVSSSQGGNNSPLHF.

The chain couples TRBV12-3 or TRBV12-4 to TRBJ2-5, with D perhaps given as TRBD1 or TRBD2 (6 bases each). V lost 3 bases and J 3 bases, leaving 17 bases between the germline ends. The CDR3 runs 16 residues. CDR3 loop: CASSLGGAGPKETQYF. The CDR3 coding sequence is TGTGCCAGCAGTTTGGGGGGCGCAGGTCCCAAAGAGACCCAGTACTTC.

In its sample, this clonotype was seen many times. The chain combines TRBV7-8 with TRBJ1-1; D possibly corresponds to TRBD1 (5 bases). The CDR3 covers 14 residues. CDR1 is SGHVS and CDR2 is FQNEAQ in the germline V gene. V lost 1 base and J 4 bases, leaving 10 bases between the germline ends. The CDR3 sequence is CASSLGGQGTEAFF. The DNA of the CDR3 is TGTGCCAGCAGCTTAGGAGGGCAGGGCACTGAAGCTTTCTTT.

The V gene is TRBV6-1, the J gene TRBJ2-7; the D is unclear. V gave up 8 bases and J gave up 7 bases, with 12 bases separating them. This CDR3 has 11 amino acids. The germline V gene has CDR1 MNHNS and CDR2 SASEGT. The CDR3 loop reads CASGRRREQYF. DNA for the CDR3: TGTGCCAGCGGCAGGAGAAGGGAGCAGTACTTC.

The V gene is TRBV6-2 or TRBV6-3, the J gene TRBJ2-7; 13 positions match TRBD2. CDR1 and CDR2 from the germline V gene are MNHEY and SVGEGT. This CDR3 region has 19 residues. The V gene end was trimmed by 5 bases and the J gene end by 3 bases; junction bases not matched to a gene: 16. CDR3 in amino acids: CASSTLAGTSGKGVYEQYF. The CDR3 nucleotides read TGTGCCAGCAGTACACTCGCCGGGACTAGCGGGAAGGGAGTCTACGAGCAGTACTTC.

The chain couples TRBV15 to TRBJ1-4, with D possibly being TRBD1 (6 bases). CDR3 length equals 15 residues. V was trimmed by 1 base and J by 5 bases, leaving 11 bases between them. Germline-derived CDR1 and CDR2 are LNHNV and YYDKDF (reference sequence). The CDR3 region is CATSRVRGPNEKLFF. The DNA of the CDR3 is TGTGCCACCAGCAGAGTCAGGGGACCAAATGAAAAACTGTTTTTT.

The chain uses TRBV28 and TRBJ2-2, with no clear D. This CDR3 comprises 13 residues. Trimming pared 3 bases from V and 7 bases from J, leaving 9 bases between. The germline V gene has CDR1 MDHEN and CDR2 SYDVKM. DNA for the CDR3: TGTGCCAGCAGTTTTTCTGTGTACGGGGAGCTGTTTTTT. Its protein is CASSFSVYGELFF.